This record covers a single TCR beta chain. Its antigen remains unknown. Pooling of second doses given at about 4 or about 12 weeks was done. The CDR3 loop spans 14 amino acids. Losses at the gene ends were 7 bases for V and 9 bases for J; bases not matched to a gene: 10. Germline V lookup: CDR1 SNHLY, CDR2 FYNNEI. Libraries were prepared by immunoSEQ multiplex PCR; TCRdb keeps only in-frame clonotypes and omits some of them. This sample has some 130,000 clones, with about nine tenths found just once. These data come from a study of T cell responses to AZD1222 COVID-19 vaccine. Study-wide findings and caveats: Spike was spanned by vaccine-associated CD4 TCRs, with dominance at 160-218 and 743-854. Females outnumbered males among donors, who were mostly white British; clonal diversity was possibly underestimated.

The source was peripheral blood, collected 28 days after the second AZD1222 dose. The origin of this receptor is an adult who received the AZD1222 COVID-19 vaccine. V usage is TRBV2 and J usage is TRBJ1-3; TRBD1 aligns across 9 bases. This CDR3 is CASIETGGWGTIYF. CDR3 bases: TGTGCCAGCATCGAAACAGGGGGCTGGGGCACCATATATTTT.